This is a list of T cell receptor beta chains from one sample in a study of regulatory T cells in long-lasting Graves disease. Each CDR3 protein is one row after TCRdb ran MiXCR on the multiplex PCR reads. The data contain around 300,000 distinct CDR3 sequences, 22% of them singletons. This specimen consisted of peripheral blood mononuclear cells (PBMCs), obtained when the disease was refractory, from a patient treated with antithyroid drugs. The receptors were sampled from a female donor with Graves disease. Both conserved end residues are part of each CDR3. The D gene is left open where the match is weak. Only some rows state a clone size, as once, few, many or a class for expanded clones.

D: .; size: many; V: TRBV27; J: TRBJ2-4; CDR3: CASRTGVENIQYF; DNA: TGTGCCAGCAGAACAGGCGTCGAAAACATTCAGTACTTC
D: .; size: .; V: TRBV12-3/TRBV12-4; J: TRBJ1-1; CDR3: CASSVSEGGEAFF; DNA: TGTGCCAGCAGTGTATCAGAGGGGGGTGAAGCTTTCTTT
D: TRBD1; size: many; V: TRBV7-2; J: TRBJ1-2; CDR3: CASSLRYPGGEDYGYTF; DNA: TGTGCCAGCAGCTTACGATATCCAGGGGGCGAGGACTATGGCTACACCTTC
D: TRBD2; size: .; V: TRBV27; J: TRBJ2-2; CDR3: CASSETGGRANTGELFF; DNA: TGTGCCAGCAGTGAAACGGGCGGGAGGGCCAACACCGGGGAGCTGTTTTTT
D: TRBD1; size: .; V: TRBV19; J: TRBJ1-2; CDR3: CASNPGQGLYGYTF; DNA: TGTGCCAGTAATCCGGGACAGGGCCTCTATGGCTACACCTTC
D: TRBD1; size: many; V: TRBV20-1; J: TRBJ1-1; CDR3: CSAGQGGNAFF; DNA: TGCAGTGCAGGACAGGGGGGAAACGCTTTCTTT
D: TRBD2; size: .; V: TRBV7-8; J: TRBJ2-7; CDR3: CASSHPREGLIWYF; DNA: TGTGCCAGCAGCCACCCGCGGGAGGGCCTAATATGGTACTTC
D: .; size: .; V: TRBV12-3/TRBV12-4; J: TRBJ1-4; CDR3: CASSYGREKLFF; DNA: TGTGCCAGCAGTTACGGACGAGAAAAACTGTTTTTT
D: .; size: many; V: TRBV27; J: TRBJ2-5; CDR3: CASSPSREHETQYF; DNA: TGTGCCAGCAGTCCCTCCCGGGAGCACGAGACCCAGTACTTC
D: TRBD1; size: .; V: TRBV2; J: TRBJ2-6; CDR3: CASTRKGQGGSGANVLTF; DNA: TGTGCCAGCACCCGAAAGGGACAGGGTGGGTCTGGGGCCAACGTCCTGACTTTC
D: .; size: .; V: TRBV30; J: TRBJ2-1; CDR3: CAWSKAAYNEQFF; DNA: TGTGCCTGGAGTAAGGCAGCCTACAATGAGCAGTTCTTC
D: .; size: many; V: TRBV7-2; J: TRBJ2-5; CDR3: CASSMRRGSGETQYF; DNA: TGTGCCAGCAGCATGAGACGGGGCTCAGGAGAGACCCAGTACTTC
D: TRBD1; size: few; V: TRBV15; J: TRBJ2-7; CDR3: CATSSRTDRGHEQYF; DNA: TGTGCCACCAGCAGCCGGACGGACAGGGGCCACGAGCAGTACTTC
D: TRBD1; size: many; V: TRBV7-2; J: TRBJ2-7; CDR3: CASSVGQGISYEQYF; DNA: TGTGCCAGCAGCGTTGGACAGGGGATCTCCTACGAGCAGTACTTC
D: .; size: many; V: TRBV7-2; J: TRBJ1-5; CDR3: CASSLVSGDNQPQHF; DNA: TGTGCCAGCAGTTTAGTTTCGGGGGATAATCAGCCCCAGCATTTT
D: .; size: .; V: TRBV27; J: TRBJ2-1; CDR3: CASSLSLVIGAARLFF; DNA: TGTGCCAGCAGTTTATCGCTTGTCATTGGAGCTGCCCGGCTGTTCTTC
D: .; size: few; V: TRBV7-6; J: TRBJ2-1; CDR3: CASSPRPSNEQFF; DNA: TGTGCCAGCAGCCCAAGACCGTCCAATGAGCAGTTCTTC
D: TRBD1; size: .; V: TRBV27; J: TRBJ2-2; CDR3: CASSFDRVGTGELFF; DNA: TGTGCCAGCAGTTTCGACAGGGTCGGCACCGGGGAGCTGTTTTTT
D: .; size: many; V: TRBV7-2; J: TRBJ2-1; CDR3: CASSGYYSSYNEQFF; DNA: TGTGCCAGCAGCGGGTACTATAGCTCCTACAATGAGCAGTTCTTC
D: TRBD1; size: few; V: TRBV27; J: TRBJ2-2; CDR3: CASSTGDGELFF; DNA: TGTGCCAGCAGTACAGGGGACGGGGAGCTGTTTTTT
D: .; size: .; V: TRBV6-2/TRBV6-3; J: TRBJ1-3; CDR3: CASTSSGNTIYF; DNA: TGTGCCAGCACTAGCTCTGGAAACACCATATATTTT
D: .; size: few; V: TRBV28; J: TRBJ2-3; CDR3: CASSLGSGGTDTQYF; DNA: TGTGCCAGCAGTTTAGGGTCGGGGGGCACAGATACGCAGTATTTT
D: .; size: many; V: TRBV6-5; J: TRBJ2-7; CDR3: CASSYSNSPYEQYF; DNA: TGTGCCAGCAGTTACTCGAATTCCCCCTACGAGCAGTACTTC
D: TRBD1; size: few; V: TRBV18; J: TRBJ1-1; CDR3: CASSPLAQGGSAFF; DNA: TGTGCCAGCTCACCACTGGCACAGGGGGGGTCAGCTTTCTTT
D: .; size: many; V: TRBV5-1; J: TRBJ1-1; CDR3: CASSLYTENTEAFF; DNA: TGCGCCAGCAGCTTGTACACTGAGAACACTGAAGCTTTCTTT
D: .; size: .; V: TRBV28; J: TRBJ2-7; CDR3: CASSLRIRLGATVDEQYF; DNA: TGTGCCAGCAGCTTACGTATTAGGTTGGGGGCGACGGTTGACGAGCAGTACTTC
D: .; size: .; V: TRBV6-1; J: TRBJ2-5; CDR3: CASSPSPFGWETQYF; DNA: TGTGCCAGCAGTCCCAGCCCCTTTGGATGGGAGACCCAGTACTTC
D: .; size: many; V: TRBV7-8; J: TRBJ1-2; CDR3: CASSLTGISPLNNYGYTF; DNA: TGTGCCAGCAGCTTAACGGGGATCTCTCCGCTCAATAACTATGGCTACACCTTC
D: .; size: many; V: TRBV2; J: TRBJ2-5; CDR3: CASSEFQETQYF; DNA: TGTGCCAGCAGTGAATTCCAAGAGACCCAGTACTTC
D: TRBD1; size: few; V: TRBV20-1; J: TRBJ2-5; CDR3: CSASAPGTGIVETQYF; DNA: TGCAGTGCTAGTGCCCCAGGGACAGGCATTGTGGAGACCCAGTACTTC
D: TRBD1; size: many; V: TRBV10-3; J: TRBJ1-5; CDR3: CAIKGQGVNQPQHF; DNA: TGTGCCATCAAGGGACAGGGGGTCAATCAGCCCCAGCATTTT
D: .; size: many; V: TRBV6-1; J: TRBJ2-5; CDR3: CASRPRGETQYF; DNA: TGTGCCAGCAGACCCCGGGGCGAGACCCAGTACTTC
D: .; size: few; V: TRBV6-2/TRBV6-3; J: TRBJ1-5; CDR3: CASSSRIQPQHF; DNA: TGTGCCAGCAGTTCACGAATTCAGCCCCAGCATTTT
D: TRBD2; size: .; V: TRBV20-1; J: TRBJ2-7; CDR3: CSARDFLAGSYEQYF; DNA: TGCAGTGCTAGAGATTTCCTAGCGGGTAGCTACGAGCAGTACTTC
D: .; size: .; V: TRBV7-9; J: TRBJ2-7; CDR3: CASSSPGAGSYEQYF; DNA: TGTGCCAGCAGCTCCCCTGGGGCAGGGTCCTACGAGCAGTACTTC
D: .; size: many; V: TRBV27; J: TRBJ1-6; CDR3: CASSLSAGRSNSPLHF; DNA: TGTGCCAGCAGTTTATCGGCCGGTCGTTCGAATTCACCCCTCCACTTT
D: TRBD1; size: few; V: TRBV2; J: TRBJ1-1; CDR3: CASSRDRAGDEAFF; DNA: TGTGCCAGCAGCCGGGACAGGGCGGGCGATGAAGCTTTCTTT
D: .; size: .; V: TRBV20-1; J: TRBJ1-6; CDR3: CSATRDPHNSPLHF; DNA: TGCAGTGCTACAAGAGACCCACATAATTCACCCCTCCACTTT
D: TRBD2; size: few; V: TRBV11-2; J: TRBJ2-5; CDR3: CASSPGLSPLRQETQYF; DNA: TGTGCCAGCAGCCCGGGACTATCCCCCTTGAGGCAAGAGACCCAGTACTTC
D: .; size: many; V: TRBV6-2/TRBV6-3; J: TRBJ1-1; CDR3: CASGRVGPRRGTEAFF; DNA: TGTGCCAGCGGGAGGGTGGGGCCACGAAGGGGCACTGAAGCTTTCTTT
D: .; size: few; V: TRBV27; J: TRBJ2-5; CDR3: CASSLAGNQETQYF; DNA: TGTGCCAGCAGTTTAGCAGGGAACCAAGAGACCCAGTACTTC
D: .; size: .; V: TRBV27; J: TRBJ2-2; CDR3: CASTLAGSRELFF; DNA: TGTGCCAGCACCTTGGCCGGGTCGAGGGAGCTGTTTTTT
D: .; size: .; V: TRBV27; J: TRBJ2-3; CDR3: CASSPLLAMAQYF; DNA: TGTGCCAGCAGTCCGCTACTAGCAATGGCGCAGTATTTT
D: TRBD2; size: .; V: TRBV7-2; J: TRBJ2-1; CDR3: CASSLAGTSGHNEQFF; DNA: TGTGCCAGCAGCCTTGCCGGGACTAGCGGGCACAATGAGCAGTTCTTC
D: .; size: few; V: TRBV6-1; J: TRBJ1-2; CDR3: CASSRAGKQTYGYTF; DNA: TGTGCCAGCAGTCGGGCAGGGAAGCAAACCTATGGCTACACCTTC
D: .; size: many; V: TRBV11-2; J: TRBJ2-7; CDR3: CASSFGGSYEQYF; DNA: TGTGCCAGCAGCTTTGGGGGCTCCTACGAGCAGTACTTC
D: TRBD2; size: few; V: TRBV12-3/TRBV12-4; J: TRBJ2-3; CDR3: CASSLLAGNTDTQYF; DNA: TGTGCCAGCAGTTTACTAGCGGGAAACACAGATACGCAGTATTTT
D: .; size: .; V: TRBV20-1; J: TRBJ2-1; CDR3: CSANWVERDNEQFF; DNA: TGCAGTGCTAATTGGGTGGAGAGGGACAATGAGCAGTTCTTC
D: .; size: many; V: TRBV12-3/TRBV12-4; J: TRBJ1-1; CDR3: CASSFTRMNTEAFF; DNA: TGTGCCAGCAGCTTTACCAGGATGAACACTGAAGCTTTCTTT
D: .; size: many; V: TRBV6-1; J: TRBJ1-2; CDR3: CASSGNYGYTF; DNA: TGTGCCAGCAGCGGAAACTATGGCTACACCTTC
D: .; size: many; V: TRBV6-1; J: TRBJ1-1; CDR3: CASSSDKNTEAFF; DNA: TGTGCCAGCAGCTCGGACAAGAACACTGAAGCTTTCTTT